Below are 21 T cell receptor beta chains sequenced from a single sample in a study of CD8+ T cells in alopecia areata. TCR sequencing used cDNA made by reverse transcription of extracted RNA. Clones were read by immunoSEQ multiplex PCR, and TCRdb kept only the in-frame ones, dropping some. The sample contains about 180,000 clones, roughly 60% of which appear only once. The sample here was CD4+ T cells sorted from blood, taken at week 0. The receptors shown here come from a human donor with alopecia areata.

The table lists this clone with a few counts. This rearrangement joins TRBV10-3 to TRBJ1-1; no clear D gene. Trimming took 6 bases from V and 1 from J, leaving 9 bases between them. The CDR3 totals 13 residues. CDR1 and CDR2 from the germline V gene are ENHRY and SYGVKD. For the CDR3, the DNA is TGTGCCATCAGCCCCGCTTCGAACACTGAAGCTTTCTTT. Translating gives CAISPASNTEAFF.

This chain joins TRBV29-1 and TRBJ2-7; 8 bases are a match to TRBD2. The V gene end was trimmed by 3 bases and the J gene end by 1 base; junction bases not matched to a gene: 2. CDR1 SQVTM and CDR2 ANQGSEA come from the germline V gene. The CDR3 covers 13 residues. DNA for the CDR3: TGCAGCGTTGACAGCGGGGGTTCCTACGAGCAGTACTTC. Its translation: CSVDSGGSYEQYF.

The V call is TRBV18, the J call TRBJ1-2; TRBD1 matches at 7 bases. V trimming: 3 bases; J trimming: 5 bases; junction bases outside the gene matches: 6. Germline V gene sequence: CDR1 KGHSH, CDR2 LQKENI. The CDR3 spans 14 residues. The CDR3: CASSPGTAPYGYTF. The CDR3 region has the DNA TGTGCCAGCTCACCCGGGACAGCTCCTTATGGCTACACCTTC.

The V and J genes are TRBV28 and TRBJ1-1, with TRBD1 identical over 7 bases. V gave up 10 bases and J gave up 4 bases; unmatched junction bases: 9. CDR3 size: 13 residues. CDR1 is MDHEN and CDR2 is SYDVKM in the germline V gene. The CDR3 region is CATQRGPGTEAFF. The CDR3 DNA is TGTGCCACCCAGAGGGGGCCGGGCACTGAAGCTTTCTTT. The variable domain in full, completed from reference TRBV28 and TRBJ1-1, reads DVKVTQSSRYLVKRTGEKVFLECVQDMDHENMFWYRQDPGLGLRLIYFSYDVKMKEKGDIPEGYSVSREKKERFSLILESASTNQTSMYLCATQRGPGTEAFFGQGTRLTVV.

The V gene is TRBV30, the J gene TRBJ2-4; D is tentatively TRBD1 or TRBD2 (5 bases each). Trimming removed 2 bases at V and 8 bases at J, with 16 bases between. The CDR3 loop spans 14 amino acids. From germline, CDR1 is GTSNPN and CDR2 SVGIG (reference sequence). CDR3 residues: CAWSRRQGRDIQYF. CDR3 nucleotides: TGTGCCTGGAGTCGGAGGCAGGGCCGGGACATTCAGTACTTC.

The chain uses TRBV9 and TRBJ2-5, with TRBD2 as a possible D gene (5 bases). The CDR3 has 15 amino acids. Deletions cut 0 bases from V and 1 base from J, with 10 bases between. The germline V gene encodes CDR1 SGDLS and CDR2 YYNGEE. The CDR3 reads CASSVGITSQETQYF. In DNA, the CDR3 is TGTGCCAGCAGCGTAGGAATAACTAGCCAAGAGACCCAGTACTTC.

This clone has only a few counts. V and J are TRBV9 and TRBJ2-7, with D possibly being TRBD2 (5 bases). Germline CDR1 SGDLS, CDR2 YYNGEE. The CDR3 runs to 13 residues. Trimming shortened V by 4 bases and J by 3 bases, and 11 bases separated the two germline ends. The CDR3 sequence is CASSPSGSYEQYF. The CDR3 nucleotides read TGTGCCAGCAGCCCCTCGGGGAGCTACGAGCAGTACTTC. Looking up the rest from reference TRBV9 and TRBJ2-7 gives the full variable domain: DSGVTQTPKHLITATGQRVTLRCSPRSGDLSVYWYQQSLDQGLQFLIQYYNGEERAKGNILERFSAQQFPDLHSELNLSSLELGDSALYFCASSPSGSYEQYFGPGTRLTVT.

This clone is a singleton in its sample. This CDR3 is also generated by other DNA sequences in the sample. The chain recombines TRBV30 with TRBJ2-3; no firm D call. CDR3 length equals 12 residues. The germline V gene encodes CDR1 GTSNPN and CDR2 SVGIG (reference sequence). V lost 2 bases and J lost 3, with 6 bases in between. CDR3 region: CAWSPGTDTQYF. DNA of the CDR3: TGTGCCTGGAGTCCAGGTACAGATACGCAGTATTTT. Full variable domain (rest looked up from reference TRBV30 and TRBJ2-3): SQTIHQWPATLVQPVGSPLSLECTVEGTSNPNLYWYRQAAGRGLQLLFYSVGIGQISSEVPQNLSASRPQDRQFILSSKKLLLSDSGFYLCAWSPGTDTQYFGPGTRLTVL.

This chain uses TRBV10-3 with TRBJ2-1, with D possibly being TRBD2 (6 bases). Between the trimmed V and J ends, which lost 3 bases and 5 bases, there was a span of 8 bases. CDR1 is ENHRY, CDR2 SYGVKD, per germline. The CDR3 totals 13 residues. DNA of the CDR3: TGTGCCATCAGTGACGGACTAAACAATGAGCAGTTCTTC. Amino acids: CAISDGLNNEQFF.

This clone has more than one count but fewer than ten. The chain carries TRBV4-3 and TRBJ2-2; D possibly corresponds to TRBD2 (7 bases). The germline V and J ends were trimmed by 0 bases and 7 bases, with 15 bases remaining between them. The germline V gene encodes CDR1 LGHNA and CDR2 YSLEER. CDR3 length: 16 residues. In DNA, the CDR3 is TGCGCCAGCAGCCAAGATCTAGGGGGGGCAGGCGGGGAGCTGTTTTTT. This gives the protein CASSQDLGGAGGELFF.

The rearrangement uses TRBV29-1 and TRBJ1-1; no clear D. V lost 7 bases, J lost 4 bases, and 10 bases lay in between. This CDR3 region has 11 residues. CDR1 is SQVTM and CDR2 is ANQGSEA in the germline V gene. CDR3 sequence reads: CSGVFGTEAFF. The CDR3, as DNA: TGCAGCGGCGTATTCGGCACTGAAGCTTTCTTT.

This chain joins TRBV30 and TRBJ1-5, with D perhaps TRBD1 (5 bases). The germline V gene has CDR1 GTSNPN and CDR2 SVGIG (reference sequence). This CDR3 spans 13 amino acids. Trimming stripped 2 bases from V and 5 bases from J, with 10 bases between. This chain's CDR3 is CAWSSGHDQPQHF. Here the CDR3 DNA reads TGTGCCTGGAGTTCGGGGCACGATCAGCCCCAGCATTTT. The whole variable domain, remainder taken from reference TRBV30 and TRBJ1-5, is SQTIHQWPATLVQPVGSPLSLECTVEGTSNPNLYWYRQAAGRGLQLLFYSVGIGQISSEVPQNLSASRPQDRQFILSSKKLLLSDSGFYLCAWSSGHDQPQHFGDGTRLSIL.

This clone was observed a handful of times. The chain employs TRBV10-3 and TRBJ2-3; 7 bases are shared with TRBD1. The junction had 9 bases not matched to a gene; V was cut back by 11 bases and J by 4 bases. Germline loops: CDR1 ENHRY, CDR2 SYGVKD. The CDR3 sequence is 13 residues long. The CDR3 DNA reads TGTGCCTCGTTCGGGACAGAATCAGATACGCAGTATTTT. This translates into CASFGTESDTQYF.

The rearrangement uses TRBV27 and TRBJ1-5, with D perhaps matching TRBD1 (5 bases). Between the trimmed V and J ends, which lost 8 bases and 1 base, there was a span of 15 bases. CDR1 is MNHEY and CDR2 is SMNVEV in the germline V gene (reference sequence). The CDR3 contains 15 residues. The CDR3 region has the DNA TGTGCCAGCGGAGGAAGGGGAGGCAGCAATCAGCCCCAGCATTTT. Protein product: CASGGRGGSNQPQHF.

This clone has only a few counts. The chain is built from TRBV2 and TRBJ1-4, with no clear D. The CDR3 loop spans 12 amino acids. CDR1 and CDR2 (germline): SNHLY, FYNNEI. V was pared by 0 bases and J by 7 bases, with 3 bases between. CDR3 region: CASSEAAEKLFF. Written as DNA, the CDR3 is TGTGCCAGCAGTGAAGCCGCTGAAAAACTGTTTTTT. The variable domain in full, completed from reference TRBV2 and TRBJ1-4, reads EPEVTQTPSHQVTQMGQEVILRCVPISNHLYFYWYRQILGQKVEFLVSFYNNEISEKSEIFDDQFSVERPDGSNFTLKIRSTKLEDSAMYFCASSEAAEKLFFGSGTQLSVL.

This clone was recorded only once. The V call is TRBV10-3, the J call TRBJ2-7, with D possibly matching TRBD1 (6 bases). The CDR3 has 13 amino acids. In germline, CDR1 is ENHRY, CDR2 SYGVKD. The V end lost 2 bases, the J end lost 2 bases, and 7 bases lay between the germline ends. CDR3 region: CAISETGPYEQYF. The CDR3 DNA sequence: TGTGCCATCAGTGAGACAGGGCCCTACGAGCAGTACTTC.

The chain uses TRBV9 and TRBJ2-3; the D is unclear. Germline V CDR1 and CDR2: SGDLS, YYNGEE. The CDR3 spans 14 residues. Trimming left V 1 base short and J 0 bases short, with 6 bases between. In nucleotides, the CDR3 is TGTGCCAGCAGCGTAACCATAAGCACAGATACGCAGTATTTT. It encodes CASSVTISTDTQYF.

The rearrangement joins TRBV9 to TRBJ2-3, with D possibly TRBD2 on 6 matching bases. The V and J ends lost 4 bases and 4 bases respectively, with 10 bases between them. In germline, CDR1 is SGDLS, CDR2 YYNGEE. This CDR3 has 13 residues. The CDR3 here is CASSYRLADTQYF. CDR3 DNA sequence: TGTGCCAGCAGCTACCGACTAGCAGATACGCAGTATTTT.

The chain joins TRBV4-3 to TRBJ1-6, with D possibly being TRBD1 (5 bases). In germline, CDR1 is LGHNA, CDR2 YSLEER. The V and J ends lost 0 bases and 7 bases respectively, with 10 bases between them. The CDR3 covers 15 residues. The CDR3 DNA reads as TGCGCCAGCAGCCAAGAGCGGCAGGGAAATTCACCCCTCCACTTT. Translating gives CASSQERQGNSPLHF.

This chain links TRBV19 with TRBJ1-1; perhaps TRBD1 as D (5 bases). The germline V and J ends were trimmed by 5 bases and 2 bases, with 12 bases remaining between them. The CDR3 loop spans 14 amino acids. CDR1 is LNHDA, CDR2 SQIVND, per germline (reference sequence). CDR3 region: CASSDHRDNTEAFF. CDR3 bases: TGTGCCAGTAGTGACCACCGGGACAACACTGAAGCTTTCTTT.

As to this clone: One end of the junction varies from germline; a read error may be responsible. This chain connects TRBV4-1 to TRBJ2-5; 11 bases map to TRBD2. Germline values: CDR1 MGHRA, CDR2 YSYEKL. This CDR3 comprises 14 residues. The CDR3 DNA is TGCGCCAGCAGCCAAGGGGCTAGCGGGGGGCCCTCGGACTTC. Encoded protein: CASSQGASGGPSDF.